Listed below are T cell receptor beta chains from one sample, sequenced in a study of beta chain features in type 1 diabetes. The table came from immunoSEQ multiplex PCR; TCRdb's copy has only in-frame clones and leaves some out. This table has roughly 400,000 clones, roughly 14% appearing once. Sequenced material: naive CD4+ T cells from blood. The receptors were sampled from a young man in good health. CDR3s include the opening cysteine and the closing phenylalanine or tryptophan. Each record gives: CDR3 protein, CDR3 DNA, J gene, D gene, V gene, clone size. A D gene is named only where the DNA matches it firmly. For some rows the clone size is stated as once, few or many, or as a class when expanded; others skip it.

CASSWDRKNIQYF,TGTGCCAGCAGTTGGGACAGGAAAAACATTCAGTACTTC,TRBJ2-4,TRBD1,TRBV2,few
CASSYGQEEQFF,TGTGCCAGCAGTTATGGACAGGAAGAGCAGTTCTTC,TRBJ2-1,TRBD1,TRBV7-9,NA
CASGGVPTTNEKLFF,TGTGCCAGCGGCGGGGTCCCCACAACTAATGAAAAACTGTTTTTT,TRBJ1-4,NA,TRBV2,NA
CASSRLNSPLHF,TGTGCCAGCAGCCGACTGAATTCACCCCTCCACTTT,TRBJ1-6,NA,TRBV5-6,NA
CASSENARVNGYTF,TGTGCCAGCAGTGAAAATGCCAGGGTGAATGGCTACACCTTC,TRBJ1-2,NA,TRBV25-1,NA
CASSVTSGGALHEQYF,TGTGCCAGCAGCGTGACTAGCGGGGGGGCCCTCCACGAGCAGTACTTC,TRBJ2-7,TRBD2,TRBV9,NA
CASSPIPRGWYNEQFF,TGTGCCAGCAGCCCAATCCCTAGGGGTTGGTACAATGAGCAGTTCTTC,TRBJ2-1,NA,TRBV7-2,few
CASSFWGQPQHF,TGTGCCAGCAGTTTTTGGGGGCAGCCCCAGCATTTT,TRBJ1-5,NA,TRBV28,NA
CASSQRQDLTEQFF,TGTGCCAGCAGCCAGAGACAGGATTTGACTGAGCAGTTCTTC,TRBJ2-1,NA,TRBV5-4,few
CASSQEYRPYNEQFF,TGCGCCAGCAGCCAAGAGTACAGGCCCTACAATGAGCAGTTCTTC,TRBJ2-1,NA,TRBV4-3,many
CASSLGPPEYF,TGTGCCAGCAGCTTAGGCCCCCCAGAGTACTTC,TRBJ2-7,NA,TRBV7-9,few
CASSSRTGNEQFF,TGTGCCAGCAGCTCCCGGACAGGGAATGAGCAGTTCTTC,TRBJ2-1,TRBD1,TRBV7-9,NA
CASSAHRGGATDTQYF,TGTGCCAGCAGCGCACACCGCGGGGGGGCCACAGATACGCAGTATTTT,TRBJ2-3,TRBD2,TRBV7-9,NA
CASSPKTTNEKLFF,TGTGCCAGCAGCCCTAAGACAACTAATGAAAAACTGTTTTTT,TRBJ1-4,NA,TRBV7-9,NA
CSVVRVSGTGTGELFF,TGCAGCGTTGTAAGGGTTAGCGGGACGGGCACCGGGGAGCTGTTTTTT,TRBJ2-2,TRBD2,TRBV29-1,NA
CASSQDNLPRETQYF,TGCGCCAGCAGCCAAGATAATCTACCGAGGGAGACCCAGTACTTC,TRBJ2-5,NA,TRBV4-3,NA
CASSMRWTSGGDSSYNEQFF,TGTGCCAGCAGCATGAGATGGACTAGCGGGGGGGACAGCTCCTACAATGAGCAGTTCTTC,TRBJ2-1,TRBD2,TRBV7-6,NA
CASTDITHYGYTF,TGTGCCAGTACCGATATAACCCACTATGGCTACACCTTC,TRBJ1-2,NA,TRBV19,NA
CASGRDQAADTQYF,TGTGCCAGCGGGCGGGACCAGGCGGCAGATACGCAGTATTTT,TRBJ2-3,NA,TRBV7-2,few
CSVETSGADTQYF,TGCAGCGTTGAAACTAGCGGGGCAGATACGCAGTATTTT,TRBJ2-3,TRBD2,TRBV29-1,NA
CASSQDLGQPQHF,TGCGCCAGCAGCCAAGATCTGGGTCAGCCCCAGCATTTT,TRBJ1-5,NA,TRBV4-3,few
CATSRDPATGSISPLHF,TGTGCCACCAGCAGAGATCCGGCGACAGGGTCGATTTCACCCCTCCACTTT,TRBJ1-6,TRBD1,TRBV15,NA
CASSLGHPTDTQYF,TGCGCCAGCAGCCTCGGACATCCTACAGATACGCAGTATTTT,TRBJ2-3,NA,TRBV5-1,few
CASSVGGETQYF,TGTGCCAGCAGCGTGGGTGGCGAGACCCAGTACTTC,TRBJ2-5,NA,TRBV9,few
CASSPASGRRFSYNEQFF,TGTGCCAGCAGCCCCGCTAGCGGGAGGAGGTTCTCCTACAATGAGCAGTTCTTC,TRBJ2-1,TRBD2,TRBV7-8,few
CASSPGTGGTEAFF,TGTGCCAGCAGTCCAGGGACAGGGGGCACTGAAGCTTTCTTT,TRBJ1-1,TRBD1,TRBV25-1,many
CASSVCGAGGQDTQYF,TGTGCCAGCAGCGTGTGCGGGGCGGGAGGGCAGGATACGCAGTATTTT,TRBJ2-3,TRBD2,TRBV9,few
CASSENGGAGEQFF,TGTGCCAGCAGTGAGAACGGGGGGGCAGGTGAGCAGTTCTTC,TRBJ2-1,TRBD2,TRBV2,few
CASSVGQGEQFF,TGTGCCAGCAGTGTCGGACAAGGGGAGCAGTTCTTC,TRBJ2-1,NA,TRBV7-2,NA
CASSFGGWKAETQYF,TGTGCCAGCAGCTTCGGCGGGTGGAAGGCAGAGACCCAGTACTTC,TRBJ2-5,NA,TRBV5-4,few
CASSQDPLFSTDTQYF,TGCGCCAGCAGCCAAGATCCCCTTTTCAGCACAGATACGCAGTATTTT,TRBJ2-3,NA,TRBV4-3,NA
CASSPTGAGEQFF,TGTGCCAGCAGCCCGACGGGGGCGGGTGAGCAGTTCTTC,TRBJ2-1,NA,TRBV5-4,NA
CASSLESTSGRPIAKNIQYF,TGTGCCAGCAGCTTAGAGTCGACTAGCGGGAGGCCAATAGCCAAAAACATTCAGTACTTC,TRBJ2-4,TRBD2,TRBV11-2,NA
CAISGSTETQYF,TGTGCCATCAGTGGCTCTACGGAGACCCAGTACTTC,TRBJ2-5,NA,TRBV10-3,few
CSLSWGKGWETQYF,TGCAGCTTGAGTTGGGGCAAAGGTTGGGAGACCCAGTACTTC,TRBJ2-5,NA,TRBV29-1,few
CSVKTSGAGTQYF,TGCAGCGTTAAGACTAGCGGGGCTGGTACGCAGTATTTT,TRBJ2-3,TRBD2,TRBV29-1,few
CASSIRTGPMAFF,TGTGCCAGCAGCATTAGGACAGGGCCCATGGCTTTCTTT,TRBJ1-1,TRBD1,TRBV5-6,NA
CASSVSGGPEETQYF,TGTGCCAGCAGCGTTAGCGGCGGGCCTGAGGAGACCCAGTACTTC,TRBJ2-5,NA,TRBV9,few
CSVDPGQGMNTEAFF,TGCAGCGTTGACCCGGGACAGGGGATGAACACTGAAGCTTTCTTT,TRBJ1-1,TRBD1,TRBV29-1,few
CAWSGRRETQYF,TGTGCCTGGAGCGGCAGACGGGAGACCCAGTACTTC,TRBJ2-5,NA,TRBV30,NA
CASSAPRGGSYGYTF,TGTGCCAGCAGCGCACCACGCGGGGGTTCCTATGGCTACACCTTC,TRBJ1-2,NA,TRBV7-2,NA
CSARNVYGYTF,TGCAGTGCTAGAAACGTCTATGGCTACACCTTC,TRBJ1-2,NA,TRBV20-1,few
CAGRTGTSDTDTQYF,TGTGCCGGAAGGACCGGGACTAGCGACACAGATACGCAGTATTTT,TRBJ2-3,TRBD2,TRBV10-3,few
CASSLEVGGYTF,TGTGCCAGCAGCTTAGAAGTAGGAGGCTACACCTTC,TRBJ1-2,NA,TRBV7-2,NA
CASSLVYSSYEQYF,TGTGCCAGCAGCTTAGTCTACAGCTCCTACGAGCAGTACTTC,TRBJ2-7,NA,TRBV11-2,few
CASSQGQGSGYTF,TGTGCCAGCTCACAAGGACAGGGTAGTGGCTACACCTTC,TRBJ1-2,TRBD1,TRBV18,NA
CSVEDRNYEQYF,TGCAGCGTTGAAGACAGGAACTACGAGCAGTACTTC,TRBJ2-7,NA,TRBV29-1,NA
CASSPTGDNQPQHF,TGTGCCAGCTCCCCGACAGGGGATAATCAGCCCCAGCATTTT,TRBJ1-5,TRBD1,TRBV18,NA
CATARGPLRGNEQFF,TGTGCCACGGCCAGGGGGCCCCTAAGAGGGAATGAGCAGTTCTTC,TRBJ2-1,TRBD1,TRBV6-5,NA
CASSADAGDNQPQHF,TGTGCCAGCAGCGCCGACGCAGGGGACAATCAGCCCCAGCATTTT,TRBJ1-5,NA,TRBV9,NA
CASSRDRASYEQYF,TGTGCCAGCAGTCGGGACAGGGCGTCCTACGAGCAGTACTTC,TRBJ2-7,TRBD1,TRBV27,NA
CASAQSGGYYEQYF,TGTGCTAGTGCCCAGAGCGGGGGGTACTACGAGCAGTACTTC,TRBJ2-7,TRBD2,TRBV12-5,NA
CASTLTGTGNNEQFF,TGTGCCAGCACCCTAACCGGGACAGGAAACAATGAGCAGTTCTTC,TRBJ2-1,TRBD1,TRBV7-8,NA
CASSPKGASTDTQYF,TGTGCCAGCTCACCGAAAGGAGCTAGCACAGATACGCAGTATTTT,TRBJ2-3,NA,TRBV18,NA
CASSLAEGRNEAFF,TGTGCCAGCAGCTTAGCGGAAGGGAGGAATGAAGCTTTCTTT,TRBJ1-1,NA,TRBV7-8,few
CASSGQYSYNEQFF,TGTGCCAGCAGTGGACAGTACTCCTACAATGAGCAGTTCTTC,TRBJ2-1,NA,TRBV25-1,NA
CAWSPDRLRQFF,TGTGCCTGGAGCCCCGACAGGTTGCGGCAGTTCTTC,TRBJ2-1,NA,TRBV30,NA
CARQGKGEKLFF,TGTGCCAGACAGGGGAAGGGAGAAAAACTGTTTTTT,TRBJ1-4,NA,TRBV21-1,few
CASRGLAKDTQYF,TGTGCCAGCAGAGGACTAGCAAAGGATACGCAGTATTTT,TRBJ2-3,TRBD2,TRBV5-6,few